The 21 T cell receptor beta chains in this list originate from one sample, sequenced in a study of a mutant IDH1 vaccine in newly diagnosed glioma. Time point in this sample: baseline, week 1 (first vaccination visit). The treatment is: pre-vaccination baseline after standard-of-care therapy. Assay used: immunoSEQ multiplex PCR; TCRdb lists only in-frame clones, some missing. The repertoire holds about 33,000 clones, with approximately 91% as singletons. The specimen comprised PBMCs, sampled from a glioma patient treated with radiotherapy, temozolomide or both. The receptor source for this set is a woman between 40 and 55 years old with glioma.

The CDR3 coding sequence is TGTGCCAGCAATCCGTGGGGACGTCCCCACTCTGGGGCCAACGTCCTGACTTTC. The encoded protein is CASNPWGRPHSGANVLTF. The V gene is TRBV27, the J gene TRBJ2-6; either TRBD1 or TRBD2 may fit D (5 bases each). The germline V gene encodes CDR1 MNHEY and CDR2 SMNVEV (reference sequence). The ends were cut back, 7 bases at V and 0 bases at J, with 19 bases in the middle. This CDR3 is 18 amino acids long.

CDR3 sequence (DNA): TGTGCCTGGAGTCTACAGGGGTTTAGCAATCAGCCCCAGCATTTT. This gives the protein CAWSLQGFSNQPQHF. The rearrangement links TRBV30 to TRBJ1-5, with TRBD1 matching over 7 bases. The germline V gene has CDR1 GTSNPN and CDR2 SVGIG (reference sequence). The CDR3 has 15 amino acids. The V gene end was trimmed by 2 bases and the J gene end by 0 bases; junction bases not matched to a gene: 4.

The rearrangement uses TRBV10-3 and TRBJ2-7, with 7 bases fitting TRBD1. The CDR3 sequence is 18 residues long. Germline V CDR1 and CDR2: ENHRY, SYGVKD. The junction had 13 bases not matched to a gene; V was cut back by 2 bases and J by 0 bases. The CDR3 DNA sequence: TGTGCCATCAGTGAGACACTACGAGGGGGCGCGGGCTCCTACGAGCAGTACTTC. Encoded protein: CAISETLRGGAGSYEQYF.

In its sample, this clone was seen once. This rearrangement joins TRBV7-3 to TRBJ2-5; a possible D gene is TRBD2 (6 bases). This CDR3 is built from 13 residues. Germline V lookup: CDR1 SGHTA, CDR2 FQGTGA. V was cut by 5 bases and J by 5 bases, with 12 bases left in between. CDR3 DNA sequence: TGTGCCAGCAGCCCCGGGACTTTGGAGACCCAGTACTTC. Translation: CASSPGTLETQYF.

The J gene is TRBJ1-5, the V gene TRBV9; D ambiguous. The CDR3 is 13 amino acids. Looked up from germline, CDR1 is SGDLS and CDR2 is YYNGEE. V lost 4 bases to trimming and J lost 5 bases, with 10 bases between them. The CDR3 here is CASSPSGDQPQHF. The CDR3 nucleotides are TGTGCCAGCAGCCCAAGTGGGGATCAGCCCCAGCATTTT.

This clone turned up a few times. The CDR3, as DNA: TGCGCCAGCAGCCAAGTAGTAGGGTCCTATGGCTACACCTTC. Protein: CASSQVVGSYGYTF. J is TRBJ1-2 and V is TRBV4-1; D unclear. Germline values: CDR1 MGHRA, CDR2 YSYEKL. There are 14 residues in the CDR3. V gave up 1 base and J gave up 4 bases, with 10 bases separating them.

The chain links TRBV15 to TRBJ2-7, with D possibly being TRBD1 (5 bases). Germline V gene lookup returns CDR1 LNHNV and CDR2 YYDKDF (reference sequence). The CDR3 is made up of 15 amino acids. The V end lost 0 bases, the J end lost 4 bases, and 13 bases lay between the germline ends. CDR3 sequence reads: CATSRDQRTTYEQYF. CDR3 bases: TGTGCCACCAGCAGAGATCAAAGGACAACGTACGAGCAGTACTTC.

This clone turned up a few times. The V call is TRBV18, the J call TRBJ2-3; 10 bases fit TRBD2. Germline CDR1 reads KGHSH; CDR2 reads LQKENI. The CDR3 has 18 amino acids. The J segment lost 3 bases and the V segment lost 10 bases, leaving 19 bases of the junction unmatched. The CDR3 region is CATPPTLAGGSSTDTQYF. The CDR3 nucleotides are TGTGCCACCCCACCGACCTTAGCGGGAGGCAGTAGTACAGATACGCAGTATTTT.

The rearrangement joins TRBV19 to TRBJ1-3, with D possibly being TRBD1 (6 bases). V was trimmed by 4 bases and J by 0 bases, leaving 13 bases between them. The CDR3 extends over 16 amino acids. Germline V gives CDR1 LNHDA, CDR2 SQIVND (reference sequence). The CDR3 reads CASSSRGPSSGNTIYF. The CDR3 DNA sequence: TGTGCCAGTAGTAGCAGGGGCCCGAGCTCTGGAAACACCATATATTTT. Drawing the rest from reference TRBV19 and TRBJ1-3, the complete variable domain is DGGITQSPKYLFRKEGQNVTLSCEQNLNHDAMYWYRQDPGQGLRLIYYSQIVNDFQKGDIAEGYSVSREKKESFPLTVTSAQKNPTAFYLCASSSRGPSSGNTIYFGEGSWLTVV.

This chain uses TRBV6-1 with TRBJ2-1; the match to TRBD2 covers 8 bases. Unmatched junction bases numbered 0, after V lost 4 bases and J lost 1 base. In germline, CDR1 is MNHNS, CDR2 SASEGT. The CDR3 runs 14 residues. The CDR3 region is CASSASGSYNEQFF. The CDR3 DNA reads TGTGCCAGCAGTGCTAGCGGGTCCTACAATGAGCAGTTCTTC.

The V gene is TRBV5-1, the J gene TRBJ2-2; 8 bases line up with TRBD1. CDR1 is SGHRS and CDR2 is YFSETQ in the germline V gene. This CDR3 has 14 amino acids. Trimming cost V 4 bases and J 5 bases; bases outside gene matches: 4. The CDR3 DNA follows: TGCGCCAGCAGCCCAGGGGGCGAGACCGGGGAGCTGTTTTTT. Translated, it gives CASSPGGETGELFF.

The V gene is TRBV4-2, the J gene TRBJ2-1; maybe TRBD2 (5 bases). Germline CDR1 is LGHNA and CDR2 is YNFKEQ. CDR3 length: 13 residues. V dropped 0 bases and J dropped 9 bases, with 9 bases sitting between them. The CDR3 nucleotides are TGTGCCAGCAGCCAAGATTCAGCGGCTGAGCAGTTCTTC. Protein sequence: CASSQDSAAEQFF.

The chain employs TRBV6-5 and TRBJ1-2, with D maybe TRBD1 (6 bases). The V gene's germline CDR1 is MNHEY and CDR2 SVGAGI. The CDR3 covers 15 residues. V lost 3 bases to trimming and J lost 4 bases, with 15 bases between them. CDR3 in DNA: TGTGCCAGCAGTTATTCCGGGGGCCAGGCCTATGGCTACACCTTC. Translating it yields CASSYSGGQAYGYTF.

This chain's CDR3 is CASSQVFQGSNEKLFF. The CDR3 nucleotides read TGCGCCAGCAGCCAAGTATTTCAGGGTTCTAATGAAAAACTGTTTTTT. V gene TRBV4-3 combines with J gene TRBJ1-4, with a possible D match to TRBD1 (5 bases). Per the germline V gene, CDR1 is LGHNA and CDR2 is YSLEER. The V end was cut by 1 base, the J end by 3 bases, with 12 bases between. The CDR3 covers 16 residues.

CDR3 in DNA: TGTGCCAGCAGCTCCGCCGGGACTAGGAACACCGGGGAGCTGTTTTTT. It specifies CASSSAGTRNTGELFF. The chain uses TRBV7-2 and TRBJ2-2; 8 nucleotides match TRBD2. Germline CDR1 reads SGHTA; CDR2 reads FQGNSA. The CDR3 is 16 amino acids. The V segment lost 4 bases and the J segment 1 base; nucleotides outside the gene matches: 5. The whole variable domain, filled in from reference TRBV7-2 and TRBJ2-2, reads GAGVSQSPSNKVTEKGKDVELRCDPISGHTALYWYRQSLGQGLEFLIYFQGNSAPDKSGLPSDRFSAERTGGSVSTLTIQRTQQEDSAVYLCASSSAGTRNTGELFFGEGSRLTVL.

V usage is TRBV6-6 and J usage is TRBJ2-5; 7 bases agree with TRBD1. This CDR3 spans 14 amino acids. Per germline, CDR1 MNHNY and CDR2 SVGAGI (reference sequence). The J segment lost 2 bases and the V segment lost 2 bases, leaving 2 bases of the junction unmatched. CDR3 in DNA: TGTGCCAGCAGTTACAGGGGGCCACAAGAGACCCAGTACTTC. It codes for CASSYRGPQETQYF.

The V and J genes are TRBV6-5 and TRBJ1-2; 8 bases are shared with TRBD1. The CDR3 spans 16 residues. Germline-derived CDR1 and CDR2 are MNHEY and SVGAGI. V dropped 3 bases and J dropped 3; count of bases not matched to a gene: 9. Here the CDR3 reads CASSYRWTGNDYGYTF. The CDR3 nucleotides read TGTGCCAGCAGTTATAGGTGGACAGGGAACGACTATGGCTACACCTTC.

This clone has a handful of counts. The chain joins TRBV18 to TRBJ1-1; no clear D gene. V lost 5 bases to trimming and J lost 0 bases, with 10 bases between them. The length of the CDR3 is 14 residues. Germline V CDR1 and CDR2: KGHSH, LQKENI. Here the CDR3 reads CASSWADLNTEAFF. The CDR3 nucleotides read TGTGCCAGCTCATGGGCAGATTTGAACACTGAAGCTTTCTTT.

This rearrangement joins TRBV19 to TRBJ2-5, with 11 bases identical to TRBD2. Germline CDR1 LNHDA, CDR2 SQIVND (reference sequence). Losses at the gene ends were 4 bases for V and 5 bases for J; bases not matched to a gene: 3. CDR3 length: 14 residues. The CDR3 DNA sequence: TGTGCCAGTAGTACGCTAGCGGGAGGCGAGACCCAGTACTTC. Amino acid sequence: CASSTLAGGETQYF.

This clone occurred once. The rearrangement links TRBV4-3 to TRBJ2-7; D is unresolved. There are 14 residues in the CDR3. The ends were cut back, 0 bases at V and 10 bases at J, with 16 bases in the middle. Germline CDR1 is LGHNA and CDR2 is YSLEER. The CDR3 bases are TGCGCCAGCAGCCAAGATCTGAGAAGAGGCGAACAGTACTTC. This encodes CASSQDLRRGEQYF.

CDR3 sequence: CASSSRGLTYEQYF. The CDR3, as DNA: TGCGCCAGCAGCTCCAGGGGCTTAACCTACGAGCAGTACTTC. The chain carries TRBV5-1 and TRBJ2-7; the D gene is possibly TRBD1 (6 bases). Trimming removed 3 bases at V and 2 bases at J, with 12 bases between. This CDR3 is 14 amino acids long. Germline CDR1 is SGHRS and CDR2 is YFSETQ. Drawing the rest from reference TRBV5-1 and TRBJ2-7, the complete variable domain is KAGVTQTPRYLIKTRGQQVTLSCSPISGHRSVSWYQQTPGQGLQFLFEYFSETQRNKGNFPGRFSGRQFSNSRSEMNVSTLELGDSALYLCASSSRGLTYEQYFGPGTRLTVT.